Listed below are T cell receptor beta chains from one sample, sequenced in a study of shared clonotypes between healthy human individuals. Repertoires were generated with immunoSEQ multiplex PCR, while TCRdb's copy carries only in-frame clones and drops some. Among about 530,000 clones, roughly 79% were seen once, and the ten largest hold roughly an eighth. The sample was PBMCs. Every receptor here comes from a woman aged 40 to 50 in good health. Some clones in this sample may be carry-over from other donors' samples. Each CDR3 is given with its conserved first and last residue. The D gene is left open where the match is weak. Clone size is stated in some rows and not others, as once, few, many or a class when expanded.

d_call: -
j_call: TRBJ2-6
v_call: TRBV18
clone_size: -
cdr3_nt: TGTGCCAGCTCACCACCGACAGGTAGCTCTGGGGCCAACGTCCTGACTTTC
cdr3_aa: CASSPPTGSSGANVLTF

d_call: TRBD1
j_call: TRBJ1-1
v_call: TRBV30
clone_size: few
cdr3_nt: TGTGCCTGGAGTCAAGGGGGCAAGAACACTGAAGCTTTCTTT
cdr3_aa: CAWSQGGKNTEAFF

d_call: TRBD1
j_call: TRBJ2-4
v_call: TRBV7-2
clone_size: -
cdr3_nt: TGTGCCAGCAGCCGACGCTTGGACAGGGGAAAAAACATTCAGTACTTC
cdr3_aa: CASSRRLDRGKNIQYF

d_call: -
j_call: TRBJ2-7
v_call: TRBV11-2
clone_size: -
cdr3_nt: TGTGCCAGCAGCTTAAGCGGGCCTTCCTACGAGCAGTACTTC
cdr3_aa: CASSLSGPSYEQYF

d_call: TRBD1
j_call: TRBJ2-1
v_call: TRBV18
clone_size: -
cdr3_nt: TGTGCCAGCTCACCACGGCCAGGGGGTTCCTACAATGAGCAGTTCTTC
cdr3_aa: CASSPRPGGSYNEQFF

d_call: -
j_call: TRBJ2-7
v_call: TRBV7-3
clone_size: -
cdr3_nt: TGTGCCAGCAGCCTCAGGGGTCCCCTGGACGAGCAGTACTTC
cdr3_aa: CASSLRGPLDEQYF

d_call: -
j_call: TRBJ1-5
v_call: TRBV7-8
clone_size: -
cdr3_nt: TGTGCCAGCAGCTTGAGGCAGGCGGGGCAGCCCCAGCATTTT
cdr3_aa: CASSLRQAGQPQHF

d_call: -
j_call: TRBJ1-1
v_call: TRBV7-9
clone_size: -
cdr3_nt: TGTGCCAGCAGCTCCCTTACACAGGGAAATGAAGCTTTCTTT
cdr3_aa: CASSSLTQGNEAFF

d_call: -
j_call: TRBJ2-7
v_call: TRBV10-3
clone_size: -
cdr3_nt: TGTGCCATCAGTGAGGAGGCAGCACGCTCCTACGAGCAGTACTTC
cdr3_aa: CAISEEAARSYEQYF

d_call: -
j_call: TRBJ2-1
v_call: TRBV4-1
clone_size: -
cdr3_nt: TGCGCCAGCAGCCAAGAACCAGGGGCCGAATCCTACAATGAGCAGTTCTTC
cdr3_aa: CASSQEPGAESYNEQFF

d_call: TRBD2
j_call: TRBJ2-2
v_call: TRBV4-1
clone_size: -
cdr3_nt: TGCGCCAGCAGCCGTTTTCCGGGACTAGCGGGGACTCGAGTTTGCACCGGGGAGCTGTTTTTT
cdr3_aa: CASSRFPGLAGTRVCTGELFF

d_call: TRBD1
j_call: TRBJ2-5
v_call: TRBV7-3
clone_size: -
cdr3_nt: TGTGCCAGCAGCCAGACAGGGGCAGAGACCCAGTACTTC
cdr3_aa: CASSQTGAETQYF

d_call: TRBD2
j_call: TRBJ2-5
v_call: TRBV27
clone_size: -
cdr3_nt: TGTGCCAGCAGTCACGGGACTAGCGGGAGAGGTGACCAAGAGACCCAGTACTTC
cdr3_aa: CASSHGTSGRGDQETQYF

d_call: TRBD2
j_call: TRBJ2-7
v_call: TRBV10-3
clone_size: -
cdr3_nt: TGTGCCATCAGTCCGGGGGGGGCCCGTTTGGACGAGCAGTACTTC
cdr3_aa: CAISPGGARLDEQYF

d_call: -
j_call: TRBJ2-5
v_call: TRBV2
clone_size: -
cdr3_nt: TGTGCCAGCAGACAGGAAGGTGGGTTGGAGACCCAGTACTTC
cdr3_aa: CASRQEGGLETQYF

d_call: -
j_call: TRBJ1-6
v_call: TRBV28
clone_size: -
cdr3_nt: TGTGGTTCAGAGGGCTCCTATAATTCACCCCTCCACTTT
cdr3_aa: CGSEGSYNSPLHF

d_call: TRBD2
j_call: TRBJ2-7
v_call: TRBV7-3
clone_size: many
cdr3_nt: TGTGCCAGCAGCTTAGGGGTCTGGCGGGAGGACACCTACGAGCAGTACTTC
cdr3_aa: CASSLGVWREDTYEQYF

d_call: TRBD1
j_call: TRBJ2-3
v_call: TRBV15
clone_size: -
cdr3_nt: TGTGCCACCAGCAGGGGACAGGGAGGAAAGGGGAATACGCAGTATTTT
cdr3_aa: CATSRGQGGKGNTQYF

d_call: TRBD2
j_call: TRBJ2-1
v_call: TRBV5-1
clone_size: -
cdr3_nt: TGCGCCAGCAGCTTAGCGGGCGGGAGCTCCTACAATGAGCAGTTCTTC
cdr3_aa: CASSLAGGSSYNEQFF

d_call: TRBD2
j_call: TRBJ2-7
v_call: TRBV10-1
clone_size: once
cdr3_nt: TGCGCCAGCAGTGAGTCGACGAGACTAGCGGGAGTTAAGGGGGAGCAGTACTTC
cdr3_aa: CASSESTRLAGVKGEQYF

d_call: -
j_call: TRBJ1-1
v_call: TRBV18
clone_size: once
cdr3_nt: TGTGCCAGCTCACCCCGGGCGAACACTGAAGCTTTCTTT
cdr3_aa: CASSPRANTEAFF

d_call: -
j_call: TRBJ2-7
v_call: TRBV10-3
clone_size: -
cdr3_nt: TGTGCCATCAGTGAGTCGAGTAACGAGCAGTACTTC
cdr3_aa: CAISESSNEQYF

d_call: -
j_call: TRBJ2-7
v_call: TRBV29-1
clone_size: -
cdr3_nt: TGCAGCGTAGTACGGGACATTTGGGGCGAGCAGTACTTC
cdr3_aa: CSVVRDIWGEQYF

d_call: -
j_call: TRBJ1-2
v_call: TRBV18
clone_size: once
cdr3_nt: TGTGCCAGCTCACCAGTCCCAACACCCGGGACACACGATGGCTACACCTTC
cdr3_aa: CASSPVPTPGTHDGYTF

d_call: -
j_call: TRBJ1-1
v_call: TRBV29-1
clone_size: -
cdr3_nt: TGCAGCGTCAGCGAGGGAAGGGACACTGAAGCTTTCTTT
cdr3_aa: CSVSEGRDTEAFF

d_call: TRBD1
j_call: TRBJ1-5
v_call: TRBV27
clone_size: once
cdr3_nt: TGTGCCAGCAGTTTAGGGACAGGGGGTAACAATCAGCCCCAGCATTTT
cdr3_aa: CASSLGTGGNNQPQHF

d_call: -
j_call: TRBJ1-1
v_call: TRBV28
clone_size: -
cdr3_nt: TGTGCCAGCAGTTTATTGGCAGGGGAAGAGGCTTTCTTT
cdr3_aa: CASSLLAGEEAFF

d_call: -
j_call: TRBJ2-1
v_call: TRBV4-3
clone_size: -
cdr3_nt: TGCGCCAGCACCCCCCATGGCCCGGGCTTGGCTTCCTACAATGAGCAGTTCTTC
cdr3_aa: CASTPHGPGLASYNEQFF

d_call: TRBD2
j_call: TRBJ2-7
v_call: TRBV7-9
clone_size: -
cdr3_nt: TGTGCCAGCAGCTCGTCTAGCGGGAGGGCCGGGGAGCAGTACTTC
cdr3_aa: CASSSSSGRAGEQYF

d_call: -
j_call: TRBJ1-5
v_call: TRBV23-1
clone_size: -
cdr3_nt: TGCGCCAGCAGTCAGTTTCATTGCAATCAGCCCCAGCATTTT
cdr3_aa: CASSQFHCNQPQHF

d_call: TRBD2
j_call: TRBJ2-3
v_call: TRBV7-9
clone_size: many
cdr3_nt: TGTGCCAGCAGCCGGACTAGCGGGAGCACAGATACGCAGTATTTT
cdr3_aa: CASSRTSGSTDTQYF

d_call: TRBD2
j_call: TRBJ2-3
v_call: TRBV28
clone_size: -
cdr3_nt: TGTGCCAGCAACCTTGGACTAGCGGGAACCAATACGCAGTATTTT
cdr3_aa: CASNLGLAGTNTQYF

d_call: -
j_call: TRBJ2-3
v_call: TRBV18
clone_size: few
cdr3_nt: TGTGCCAGCTCACCTTCCATGCATACGCAGTATTTT
cdr3_aa: CASSPSMHTQYF

d_call: -
j_call: TRBJ2-7
v_call: TRBV11-1
clone_size: -
cdr3_nt: TGTGCCAGCAGCTCGGGACCGCGCTACGAGCAGTACTTC
cdr3_aa: CASSSGPRYEQYF

d_call: TRBD2
j_call: TRBJ2-1
v_call: TRBV11-2
clone_size: once
cdr3_nt: TGTGCCAGCAGCTCCAAACGGGGGGCCTACAATGAGCAGTTCTTC
cdr3_aa: CASSSKRGAYNEQFF

d_call: -
j_call: TRBJ2-1
v_call: TRBV19
clone_size: medium-sized
cdr3_nt: TGTGCCACCCGGGGTTACAATGAGCAGTTCTTC
cdr3_aa: CATRGYNEQFF

d_call: TRBD1
j_call: TRBJ2-5
v_call: TRBV7-6
clone_size: few
cdr3_nt: TGTGCCAGCAGCCCGGGACAGAAAGAGACCCAGTACTTC
cdr3_aa: CASSPGQKETQYF

d_call: TRBD1
j_call: TRBJ1-5
v_call: TRBV19
clone_size: -
cdr3_nt: TGTGCCAGTAGTCTGAGGAAGGGACAGGGGGCTTATAGCAATCAGCCCCAGCATTTT
cdr3_aa: CASSLRKGQGAYSNQPQHF

d_call: TRBD1
j_call: TRBJ1-1
v_call: TRBV6-1
clone_size: -
cdr3_nt: TGTGCCAGCCGATACAGGGGCGGCATGAACACTGAAGCTTTCTTT
cdr3_aa: CASRYRGGMNTEAFF

d_call: TRBD2
j_call: TRBJ2-1
v_call: TRBV5-1
clone_size: once
cdr3_nt: TGCGCCAGCAGCTTGGTTCCTAGCGGGAGGGCCGGGGATGAGCAGTTCTTC
cdr3_aa: CASSLVPSGRAGDEQFF

d_call: -
j_call: TRBJ2-1
v_call: TRBV7-2
clone_size: -
cdr3_nt: TGTGCCAGCAGCTTTAGTGAGGGGAATGAGCAGTTCTTC
cdr3_aa: CASSFSEGNEQFF

d_call: -
j_call: TRBJ1-2
v_call: TRBV25-1
clone_size: -
cdr3_nt: TGTGCCAGCAGTGAATGGGGGGGCTCCTATGGCTACACCTTC
cdr3_aa: CASSEWGGSYGYTF

d_call: TRBD1
j_call: TRBJ2-7
v_call: TRBV30
clone_size: -
cdr3_nt: TGTGCCTGGAGTGTACCGACAGGGAGCTCCTACGAGCAGTACTTC
cdr3_aa: CAWSVPTGSSYEQYF

d_call: -
j_call: TRBJ2-7
v_call: TRBV27
clone_size: once
cdr3_nt: TGTGCCAGCAGCTCTTTTGATAACTACGAGCAGTACTTC
cdr3_aa: CASSSFDNYEQYF

d_call: -
j_call: TRBJ2-7
v_call: TRBV6-1
clone_size: -
cdr3_nt: TGTGCCAGCAGTGGGACCCTCCCCGAGCAGTACTTC
cdr3_aa: CASSGTLPEQYF

d_call: -
j_call: TRBJ1-3
v_call: TRBV7-9
clone_size: -
cdr3_nt: TGTGCCAGCAGCTTAGATTGGACCATATATTTT
cdr3_aa: CASSLDWTIYF

d_call: TRBD2
j_call: TRBJ2-3
v_call: TRBV18
clone_size: -
cdr3_nt: TGTGCCAGCTCACCCCTTGGTAGCGGGGGCACAGATACGCAGTATTTT
cdr3_aa: CASSPLGSGGTDTQYF

d_call: -
j_call: TRBJ2-6
v_call: TRBV5-6
clone_size: -
cdr3_nt: TGTGCCAGCAGTGGGGCCAACGTCCTGACTTTC
cdr3_aa: CASSGANVLTF